The 23 T cell receptor beta chains below all came from one sample that was sequenced in a study of T cells in localized non-small cell lung cancer. Clones were read by immunoSEQ multiplex PCR, and TCRdb kept only the in-frame ones, dropping some. This sample has roughly 1,500 clones, with more than 30% found just once. Specimen: normal lung tissue next to the tumor, collected before any cancer treatment. The receptors derive from a male donor aged 60 or over with stage I squamous cell lung carcinoma.

V is TRBV29-1 and J is TRBJ2-7; TRBD2 aligns across 15 bases. CDR3 size: 16 residues. Germline V gives CDR1 SQVTM, CDR2 ANQGSEA. The V and J ends lost 7 bases and 6 bases, in that order; junction bases with no gene match: 13. The CDR3 DNA follows: TGCAGCGCGGAGGGACTAGCGGGAGGAAAGGGTCTCGAGCAGTACTTC. It encodes CSAEGLAGGKGLEQYF.

The chain is built from TRBV11-3 and TRBJ2-2, with TRBD2 matching 9 bases. V gave up 4 bases and J gave up 0 bases; unmatched junction bases: 12. The CDR3 contains 19 residues. Per germline, CDR1 SGHNT and CDR2 YENEEA. DNA of the CDR3: TGTGCCAGCAGCTCGGGGGTTGGCGGGAGGGCGGCGAACACCGGGGAGCTGTTTTTT. Encoded protein: CASSSGVGGRAANTGELFF.

In the case of this clone: A junction boundary mismatches the germline segment, possibly from a read error. The CDR3 bases are TGCGCCAGCAGTGAGTCCGGCGGAGTTAAAGGCAATGAGCAATTCTTC. Its translation: CASSESGGVKGNEQFF. This rearrangement joins TRBV10-1 to TRBJ2-1; no firm D call. The CDR3 is 16 amino acids. CDR1 WNHNN and CDR2 SYGVQD come from the germline V gene (reference sequence).

The V and J genes are TRBV11-3 and TRBJ1-3; D ambiguous. This CDR3 has 15 residues. Germline V gene lookup returns CDR1 SGHNT and CDR2 YENEEA. V lost 3 bases, J lost 0 bases, and 9 bases lay in between. The CDR3 coding sequence is TGTGCCAGCAGCTTGGCCTTTAGCTCTGGAAACACCATATATTTT. Its protein is CASSLAFSSGNTIYF.

V is TRBV19 and J is TRBJ1-3, with D hard to call. The CDR3 is made up of 13 amino acids. Trimming took off 9 bases at V and 1 base at J, with 10 bases between the two ends. The germline V gene encodes CDR1 LNHDA and CDR2 SQIVND (reference sequence). The CDR3 DNA follows: TGTGCCAGCGCCCGGGCTTCTGGAAACACCATATATTTT. Encoded protein: CASARASGNTIYF.

This clone was observed a few times. The chain couples TRBV7-2 to TRBJ2-2; possibly TRBD2 for D (6 bases). The V end lost 5 bases, the J end lost 7 bases, and 11 bases lay between the germline ends. The CDR3 has 13 amino acids. The germline V gene has CDR1 SGHTA and CDR2 FQGNSA. CDR3 DNA: TGTGCCAGCAGCCCCCGCGGGATCGGGGAGCTGTTTTTT. Amino acids: CASSPRGIGELFF.

The genes are TRBV11-3 and TRBJ2-2, with D tentatively TRBD2 (6 bases). CDR3 size: 14 residues. Trimming cost V 4 bases and J 8 bases, with 14 bases left between them. Looked up from germline, CDR1 is SGHNT and CDR2 is YENEEA. CDR3 sequence reads: CASSSHIAGGELFF. The CDR3 region has the DNA TGTGCCAGCAGCTCGCACATTGCGGGAGGGGAGCTGTTTTTT.

This clone was picked up a small number of times. The V and J genes are TRBV9 and TRBJ2-1, with D perhaps matching TRBD1 (5 bases). CDR3 length equals 16 residues. V gave up 4 bases and J gave up 4 bases, with 18 bases separating them. CDR1 SGDLS and CDR2 YYNGEE come from the germline V gene. The CDR3 nucleotides are TGTGCCAGCAGCCCCCAGGCAGGGCCCCTTTACAATGAGCAGTTCTTC. Amino acid sequence: CASSPQAGPLYNEQFF.

This sequence joins TRBV6-8 and TRBJ2-1, with TRBD2 matching 8 bases. V shed 10 bases and J 5 bases; nucleotides not matched to a gene: 10. The CDR3 covers 14 residues. Germline loops: CDR1 MNHGY, CDR2 SAAAGT. CDR3 loop: CAIHLGRGHNEQFF. CDR3 DNA: TGTGCCATCCATCTCGGGAGGGGTCACAATGAGCAGTTCTTC.

The chain recombines TRBV28 with TRBJ2-7; D is ambiguous. Trimming removed 5 bases at V and 2 bases at J, with 13 bases between. The CDR3 sequence is 14 residues long. Germline CDR1 MDHEN, CDR2 SYDVKM. The CDR3 DNA follows: TGTGCCAGCAGTGAAGGACCGGCGGCCTACGAGCAGTACTTC. It encodes CASSEGPAAYEQYF.

V usage is TRBV29-1 and J usage is TRBJ1-2; D is ambiguous. Trimming took 0 bases from V and 8 from J, leaving 13 bases between them. This CDR3 region has 13 residues. Germline V gene data show CDR1 as SQVTM and CDR2 as ANQGSEA. The chain's CDR3 is CSVEDGFGRGYTF. The CDR3 nucleotides are TGCAGCGTTGAAGATGGCTTCGGACGGGGCTACACCTTC. Together with reference TRBV29-1 and TRBJ1-2, the CDR3 gives the full variable domain: SAVISQKPSRDICQRGTSLTIQCQVDSQVTMMFWYRQQPGQSLTLIATANQGSEATYESGFVIDKFPISRPNLTFSTLTVSNMSPEDSSIYLCSVEDGFGRGYTFGSGTRLTVV.

This chain joins TRBV11-3 and TRBJ2-2; D possibly corresponds to TRBD2 (7 bases). This CDR3 comprises 18 residues. The germline V and J ends were trimmed by 0 bases and 3 bases, with 17 bases remaining between them. Germline CDR1 and CDR2: SGHNT and YENEEA. CDR3 nucleotide sequence: TGTGCCAGCAGCTTAGAAGGAAGGGGGAGGGCCGACACCGGGGAGCTGTTTTTT. As protein: CASSLEGRGRADTGELFF.

This clone came up a few times. J is TRBJ1-1 and V is TRBV5-1; the match to TRBD1 covers 8 bases. Looked up from germline, CDR1 is SGHRS and CDR2 is YFSETQ. The junction had 3 bases not matched to a gene; V was cut back by 1 base and J by 4 bases. CDR3 size: 14 residues. The CDR3 sequence: CASSLYRGGTEAFF. As DNA, the CDR3 is TGCGCCAGCAGCTTGTACAGGGGGGGCACTGAAGCTTTCTTT.

This clone has more than one count but fewer than ten. This chain joins TRBV9 and TRBJ2-1, with D hard to call. The germline V gene encodes CDR1 SGDLS and CDR2 YYNGEE. Trimming took off 5 bases at V and 7 bases at J, with 10 bases between the two ends. The CDR3 extends over 12 amino acids. Here the CDR3 DNA reads TGTGCCAGCAGTAGGCTTTCTAATGAGCAGTTCTTC. It specifies CASSRLSNEQFF. Full variable domain (remainder filled in from reference TRBV9 and TRBJ2-1): DSGVTQTPKHLITATGQRVTLRCSPRSGDLSVYWYQQSLDQGLQFLIQYYNGEERAKGNILERFSAQQFPDLHSELNLSSLELGDSALYFCASSRLSNEQFFGPGTRLTVL.

The chain employs TRBV28 and TRBJ2-3; the D gene is possibly TRBD2 (6 bases). The CDR3 spans 15 residues. CDR1 is MDHEN and CDR2 is SYDVKM in the germline V gene. Deletions cut 4 bases from V and 4 bases from J, with 15 bases between. CDR3 amino acids: CASSSGSWGADTQYF. As DNA, the CDR3 is TGTGCCAGCAGTTCCGGGTCCTGGGGGGCAGATACGCAGTATTTT.

The rearrangement uses TRBV9 and TRBJ2-1; no definite D call. The CDR3 is 15 amino acids. CDR1 is SGDLS, CDR2 YYNGEE, per germline. V shed 0 bases and J shed 0 bases, with 7 bases lying between them. The CDR3 DNA follows: TGTGCCAGCAGCGTAGAGTTTAGCTCCTACAATGAGCAGTTCTTC. This translates into CASSVEFSSYNEQFF.

By sample fraction, this clone is medium-sized. The chain couples TRBV6-8 to TRBJ1-2; 11 bases map to TRBD1. V shed 6 bases, J shed 4 bases, and the junction held 4 bases outside the gene matches. This CDR3 is built from 14 residues. Germline lookup yields CDR1 MNHGY and CDR2 SAAAGT. CDR3 residues: CASRQDRGLYGYTF. As DNA, the CDR3 is TGTGCCAGCAGACAGGACAGGGGGCTCTATGGCTACACCTTC.

This clone came up many times. The chain has TRBV11-3 and TRBJ1-2; the D is unclear. CDR1 is SGHNT, CDR2 YENEEA, per germline. This CDR3 region has 15 residues. V gave up 4 bases and J gave up 0 bases, with 12 bases separating them. The CDR3 DNA is TGTGCCAGCAGCTCAAGTCCGTATACTAACTATGGCTACACCTTC. Its translation is CASSSSPYTNYGYTF.

This clone was counted between two and nine times. The CDR3 bases are TGTGCCAGCAGCGTTTCTATTAGCGGGACCTACGAGCAGTACTTC. Amino acid sequence: CASSVSISGTYEQYF. The chain uses TRBV9 and TRBJ2-7; the match to TRBD2 covers 8 bases. V lost 2 bases and J lost 2; bases outside the gene matches: 6. This CDR3 is 15 amino acids long. Per germline, CDR1 SGDLS and CDR2 YYNGEE.

Only one count was recorded for this clone. This chain uses TRBV5-1 with TRBJ2-7, with 11 bases aligning to TRBD1. Germline V gives CDR1 SGHRS, CDR2 YFSETQ. CDR3 length equals 17 residues. The V segment lost 0 bases and the J segment 6 bases; nucleotides outside the gene matches: 11. The CDR3 loop reads CASSLGRRTGGVFEQYF. For the CDR3, the DNA is TGCGCCAGCAGCTTGGGAAGGAGGACAGGGGGCGTTTTCGAGCAGTACTTC.

The chain has TRBV28 and TRBJ1-4; TRBD1 is a possible D gene (5 bases). Germline V gives CDR1 MDHEN, CDR2 SYDVKM. The CDR3 extends over 18 amino acids. Trimming took off 5 bases at V and 4 bases at J, with 23 bases between the two ends. The CDR3 protein is CASSPRDEMAVRNEKLFF. The CDR3 nucleotides read TGTGCCAGCAGTCCCAGGGACGAAATGGCCGTCCGTAATGAAAAACTGTTTTTT.

The chain carries TRBV5-1 and TRBJ1-1; TRBD1 is a possible D gene (5 bases). The V gene's germline CDR1 is SGHRS and CDR2 YFSETQ. Trimming shortened V by 7 bases and J by 1 base, and 14 bases separated the two germline ends. The length of the CDR3 is 14 residues. CDR3: CASGTGQGNTEAFF. The CDR3 coding sequence is TGCGCCAGCGGGACTGGGCAGGGGAACACTGAAGCTTTCTTT.

This clone rates as large (0.1 to 1%). The chain has TRBV11-3 and TRBJ2-1; 10 nucleotides agree with TRBD1. CDR1 is SGHNT, CDR2 YENEEA, per germline. This CDR3 has 17 amino acids. After removal of 1 base from V and 5 bases from J, the junction contained 8 bases not matched to a gene. CDR3 sequence: CASSLGYDRGRNNEQFF. The DNA for the CDR3 is TGTGCCAGCAGCTTAGGGTACGACAGGGGGCGTAACAATGAGCAGTTCTTC. The whole variable domain, filled in from reference TRBV11-3 and TRBJ2-1, reads EAGVVQSPRYKIIEKKQPVAFWCNPISGHNTLYWYLQNLGQGPELLIRYENEEAVDDSQLPKDRFSAERLKGVDSTLKIQPAELGDSAVYLCASSLGYDRGRNNEQFFGPGTRLTVL.